Reported below is one TCR beta chain. The antigen it recognizes is unknown. No base quality values were provided; no much bigger clone lies one nucleotide off. This entry belongs to a study of cytomegalovirus exposure and HLA in healthy donors (dated by TCRdb to the late 2010s). For context, the study as a whole: An earlier analysis of roughly 500 of the donors reported 250 to 300 Gb of sequence data and around 110 million unique TCR beta sequences from about 179 million T cells. An early release that covered several hundred HLA-typed donors contained 300 to 350 gigabases of sequencing data and roughly 84 million unique TCR sequences. Of the 350 to 450 genotyped donors, less than 90% were placed in the genetic ancestry cluster associated with self-reported Caucasian donors. The study was designed to test whether signatures of past pathogen exposure could be identified by cataloging public T cell receptors. Using immunosequencing, the study profiled T cell repertoires from approximately 700 subjects and related those repertoires to cytomegalovirus serostatus. A separate validation cohort of 100 to 150 different subjects was used in addition to the approximately 640-subject first cohort. The study combined high-throughput TCR immunosequencing, statistical association of individual TCRs with disease status, and machine learning to predict cytomegalovirus infection status. A later analysis re-analyzed previously published TCR beta repertoires from several hundred donors and added high-resolution HLA genotyping to study TCR occurrence patterns. The later analysis used no new phenotypic data to find candidate immune exposures, relying instead on TCR beta sequences and their occurrence across donors. To decide whether each TCR beta V gene segment behaved as functional or pseudogenic, an earlier analysis of some 570 of the donors relied on high-throughput TCR beta sequencing. Donor age, sex, ethnicity and CMV serostatus were compiled together with the repertoire data. A later genetic analysis took genome-wide SNP genotypes for about three fifths of the roughly 700 donors and used that subset as a discovery cohort. Every discovery cohort repertoire had been produced on one sequencing platform. Class I and class II HLA loci were covered by the typing at four-digit resolution. The number of typed donors differed by locus: roughly 629-640 for A, B, C, DRB1 and DQB1; 500 to 550 for DQA1; over 600 for DPA1; and 450 to 480 for DPB1. Because of strong linkage in the cohort, roughly 5 DR-DQ haplotypes were treated as single units for association and clustering. Among several hundred genotyped donors of the cohort, an average of roughly 230,000 unique TCR beta nucleotide sequences was sequenced per donor, of which 15% to 20% were non-productive.

Receptor amplification or capture employed the immunoSEQ multiplex PCR assay. A mixture of 60 forward primers for TCR Vbeta segments and 13 reverse primers for TCR Jbeta segments was used in the multiplex PCR. Amplification of the CDR3 region of rearranged TCR beta genes was performed with a multiplex PCR assay on genomic DNA. The amplified TCR beta libraries were sequenced on the Illumina HiSeq System as 87-base-pair reads. The study's own analysis went as follows. In a later analysis, tens of millions of unique TCR beta chains were counted across the 666 repertoires, and some 10 million of these chains were shared by at least two donors. Raw reads were error-corrected and collapsed into unique sequences with a nearest-neighbor algorithm that merged closely related sequences to remove PCR and sequencing errors. V, D and J gene segments were assigned by aligning CDR3 sequences to IMGT reference sequences. Each retained sequence needed at least a six-nucleotide match to both a V gene segment and a J gene segment. A rearrangement counted as productive if the CDR3 had no stop codons and remained in frame with V and J, and every other rearrangement counted as non-productive. Following IMGT convention, CDR3 was defined as the stretch from the second conserved V-encoded cysteine up to the conserved J-encoded phenylalanine. Sequences without an unambiguous match to a single V gene segment were excluded from the earlier analysis of 500 to 700 of the donors. An earlier analysis of several hundred of the donors called V segments functional above 56.7% productive rearrangements and segregating when the between-donor standard deviation exceeded 5%. A statistical classification framework was built for diagnosing cytomegalovirus status from the catalog of TCR beta chain sequences. A later analysis assigned V and J genes by comparing TCR nucleotide sequences with IMGT/GENE-DB human TR gene sequences. The TCRdist pipeline was used in a later analysis to assign CDR3 sequences and most-parsimonious VDJ recombination scenarios. In a later analysis, each TCR beta chain was defined by its CDR3 amino acid sequence together with its V-gene family, and reads without a unique V-gene family were excluded. To address suspected cross-contamination and a sequencing artifact, a later analysis removed a few hundred highly shared, low-generation-probability nucleotide sequences. For each public chain, a later analysis derived a clonal expansion index from normalized ranks of inferred template counts within each repertoire. A later analysis computed generation probabilities with a VDJ recombination model fitted to out-of-frame rearrangements, and checked the results against IGoR. In a later analysis, hypergeometric tests were used to score TCR-TCR, TCR-HLA and TCR-CMV co-occurrence, with a repertoire-size bias correction applied to TCR pairs. A later analysis estimated false discovery rates by permuting HLA or CMV assignments 20 times. In a later analysis, co-occurring TCRs were grouped with DBSCAN, and TCRdist sequence similarity was added when clustering was performed within HLA-allele-positive subsets. For co-occurrence clustering, repertoires with fewer than 30,000 or more than 120,000 public chains were excluded, along with roughly 5 repertoires with anomalous nucleotide sharing. Drawn from immuneACCESS, this table holds only the in-frame rearrangements with V and J called that TCRdb kept. Clones are partly lost; checked studies trace under half to an unresolved V gene and leave the rest unexplained. The V and J calls and clone size are taken from that table; D and trimming were inferred from the DNA. The sample profile shows 53,000 or so clones; 65% to 80% of them were found once. The ten largest clones take up roughly 6.4% of the sample.

Beyond this particular receptor, the publication reports: Because HLA typing was unavailable for some donors at each locus, only the typed subset was used in association tests. A later analysis found that HLA-associated TCR beta chains were more clonally expanded and had lower generation probabilities than equally common non-associated chains. In the study, around 160 TCR beta chains were listed as associated with cytomegalovirus. In a later analysis, 16,951 TCR beta sequences were associated with specific HLA alleles at a false discovery rate of 0.05. Most CMV-associated TCR beta chains appeared to be HLA-restricted in a later analysis, and the HLA associations seemed to be driven largely by CMV exposure. According to the authors, the approach could potentially be generalized to other disease states and immunological phenotypes. The cohort was sequenced for TCR beta chains only, and without alpha or paired-chain data the features that could be detected were limited. A further reported finding was that TCR beta sequences accurately predicted the HLA-A and HLA-B alleles for most subjects in the first cohort. Presence/absence analyses assumed roughly uniform sequencing depth across donors, an assumption that may not hold. According to a later genetic analysis, donors in an Asian-associated ancestry cluster had fewer N-insertions in productive TCRs than the approximately 700-donor mean. Broadly in line with IMGT annotations, most TCR beta V segments showed up in productive rearrangements about 90% or about 30% of the time in an earlier analysis of 587 of the donors. A later analysis reported that several top co-occurrence clusters appeared linked to parvovirus B19, influenza, CMV and Epstein-Barr virus. Most TCR sequences were seen in very few donors, while some public TCRs were found in many individuals. Immune exposure information for the cohort was limited to CMV serostatus. V-gene and J-gene trimming of TCR beta chains was associated with a missense DCLRE1C variant in a later genetic analysis, and the association was replicated in an independent cohort. Because counts were too low, under 20 rarely observed V segments, including chromosome 9 orphons, were left out of the earlier analysis of over 550 of the donors. Correlated functional status among segregating V segments might be attributable to linkage disequilibrium, but an unknown experimental factor could not be ruled out. According to a later analysis, TCR association rates differed among HLA loci, with DRB1 alleles showing the most associated TCRs and HLA-C alleles showing the fewest. The classifier was reported to diagnose cytomegalovirus status with high specificity and sensitivity in both the original and validation cohorts. When HLA alleles, especially DR and DQ, strongly co-occurred, attributing TCR associations to individual alleles was difficult. A cluster of highly shared sequence variants was judged likely to represent a technical artifact of the sequencing pipeline. A few of the identified cytomegalovirus-associated TCR beta chains were confirmed in vitro to be specific for cytomegalovirus antigens.

The cohort was made up of roughly 670 healthy bone marrow donors. At the time of sampling, every cohort member was nominally healthy, though immune exposures that went unrecorded were likely present. The donor was CMV seropositive and belonged to the group of 250 to 300 seropositive cohort members. A peripheral blood sample was collected from each donor, and TCR beta sequencing was performed on peripheral blood mononuclear cells. Genomic DNA extraction from the blood cell samples was performed with the Qiagen DNeasy Blood Extraction Kit. This sequence was found in a man aged 25 to 45 in good health and CMV-seropositive. The sample was PBMCs.

The DNA reads as follows: TGCAGCGTCTATGACCCCGCAGGGGGCGCCGGAAACACCATATATTTT. It translates to CSVYDPAGGAGNTIYF. The chain is encoded by TRBV29-1 joined to TRBJ1-3; 8 middle bases align to TRBD1. V is pruned by 6 bases and J by 4 bases, leaving 14 bases of the junction without a gene match. Its CDR3 holds 16 amino acids, cysteine through phenylalanine. The only DNA kept is the CDR3, 48 bases in frame from the first base. The germline V gene encodes CDR1 SQVTM and CDR2 ANQGSEA.